The next 3 T cell receptor beta chains were all read from a single sample in a study of brain T cells in children with intractable seizures. Sequenced by immunoSEQ multiplex PCR; TCRdb stores in-frame clones only, minus some. The sample lists 300,000 to 400,000 clones; nearly 95% were seen once. The time point is: blood from clinic visit 5 months post-surgery; TSC patient then seizure free. Specimen: peripheral blood, collected about 5 months after surgery. The origin of the receptors is a boy under three years old with tuberous sclerosis and intractable seizures.

This clone was picked up one time. The genes are TRBV5-4 and TRBJ1-6, with 8 bases aligning to TRBD1. The germline gives CDR1 SGHNT, CDR2 YYREEE (reference sequence). This CDR3 is built from 16 residues. Trimming cost V 4 bases and J 5 bases; bases outside gene matches: 8. The CDR3 loop reads CASSAPGTGNNSPLHF. CDR3 sequence (DNA): TGTGCCAGCAGCGCACCCGGGACAGGCAATAATTCACCCCTCCACTTT.

The chain is built from TRBV2 and TRBJ1-4; 8 bases agree with TRBD1. V shed 6 bases and J 14 bases; nucleotides not matched to a gene: 17. CDR1 is SNHLY and CDR2 is FYNNEI in the germline V gene. The CDR3 is made up of 15 amino acids. The CDR3 DNA sequence: TGTGCCAGCAGACCCCCGGACAGGGAGGCTGTGAGTCTGTTTTTT. Residues: CASRPPDREAVSLFF.

The chain's CDR3 is CASSIGQTDTQYF. The CDR3 nucleotides read TGTGCCAGCAGCATAGGACAGACAGATACGCAGTATTTT. The V call is TRBV7-3, the J call TRBJ2-3; the D gene is possibly TRBD1 (6 bases). The ends were cut back, 5 bases at V and 3 bases at J, with 9 bases in the middle. The CDR3 runs 13 residues. Germline CDR1 and CDR2: SGHTA and FQGTGA. The full variable domain, rest sourced from reference TRBV7-3 and TRBJ2-3, is GAGVSQTPSNKVTEKGKYVELRCDPISGHTALYWYRQSLGQGPEFLIYFQGTGAADDSGLPNDRFFAVRPEGSVSTLKIQRTERGDSAVYLCASSIGQTDTQYFGPGTRLTVL.